This record concerns one T cell receptor beta chain sequence. Its target antigen remains unknown. Qualities for individual bases were not recorded, and no much larger clone is one base off. The data originate from a study of shared clonotypes between healthy human individuals (dated by TCRdb to 2020 to 2022). At the level of the whole study: A couple of women and a few men aged 18 to 49 years were included in the cohort. For each donor, CD4 naive and CD4 memory were each given three plates, CD8 naive was given two plates, and CD8 memory was given one plate. To estimate repertoire size and how much clonotypes are shared between individuals, the study performed deep sequencing of blood TCR repertoires from a handful of healthy adults. To increase sequencing depth and limit assay-specific biases, different laboratories used diverse techniques to prepare libraries and sequence TCR repertoires. Between about 0.9 and 10 billion PBMCs per donor were obtained by leukapheresis. Broad study findings and their caveats: Larger estimated clonotype richness was generally found for naive subsets than for memory subsets. Compared with non-shared clonotypes, the clonotypes found in all four sorted-subset donors had higher generation probabilities. Pairwise subsampling indicated that sequencing depth was expected to affect the degree of clonotype sharing among donors. Sampling was limited to blood, and TCR repertoires in tissue likely differ from TCR repertoires in blood. Rarefaction of sorted-subset datasets indicated incomplete sequencing despite the large sequencing depth. The small number of donors limited the genetic and exposure-history diversity represented. Sharing across a handful of donors was observed for about 5% of naive CD4, over 3% of naive CD8, 2% to 2.5% of memory CD4, and over 0.3% of memory CD8 clonotypes.

Using the deep immunoSEQ assay, TCR CDR3 regions were amplified from genomic DNA by multiplex PCR. Extracted genomic DNA from each cell subset was distributed evenly across all wells of several immunoSEQ 96-well plates, and each plate was treated as a replicate. For sorted subsets, approximately 210 ng of genomic DNA, equivalent to around 30,000 T cell genomes, went into each replicate PCR. Purified libraries were measured with a Qubit 3.0 fluorometer, size-checked on a Bioanalyzer 2100, and measured again with the KAPA Library Quantification kit. Each immunoSEQ 96-well plate was sequenced on its own single-read 150-cycle Illumina NextSeq 550 flow cell. Per the original workflow: Because the immunoSEQ output held only junctional sequences and lacked quality scores, the filtering could not match the filtering applied to full-length reads. Sequences were annotated with PyIR, a Python wrapper for IgBLAST v1.9, using IMGT germline references to assign V/J genes and CDR3. Reads with weak V/J assignments (E-value above 1e-6), missing CDR3, stop codons, out-of-frame junctions, or ambiguous translated residues were removed. V3J clonotypes were defined as sequences sharing an identical inferred V gene, J gene, and CDR3 amino acid sequence. To compute the percentage overlap between repertoires, the number of shared unique clonotypes was divided by the size of the smaller repertoire. Repertoire richness was assessed with RTK rarefaction, the Chao1 estimator, and Recon v2.1 estimates of unobserved clonotypes. For all TCRbeta clonotypes obtained by the gDNA method from a few donors, generation probabilities were computed with OLGA. Not all clones reach the TCRdb copy of this immuneACCESS table, which keeps in-frame sequences only. Checked studies attribute under half of the gap to unresolved V genes and leave the rest unexplained. D and trimming come from the DNA, and the V and J calls and clone size come from that table. Counted in this sample were about 2.4 million clones; 90% to 95% of them appeared once. The ten most abundant clones make up about 0.34% of the sample.

Healthy HIV-negative adults with no recently reported acute infections or vaccinations were included as donors. All donors were Caucasian adults living in Nashville, Tennessee, USA. Magnetic negative selection was used to enrich CD4+ T cells, after which naive cells were positively selected on CD45RA and the negative fraction became the memory subset. Blood was obtained by leukapheresis, after which PBMCs were separated by Ficoll-Histopaque density gradient centrifugation and cryopreserved in liquid nitrogen vapor phase. Analytical flow cytometry was used to check the purity and quantity of each magnetically sorted T cell population. From each sorted fraction, genomic DNA was isolated and quantified by UV absorbance on a Nanodrop 2000c. CDR3 length: 15 amino acids, cysteine to phenylalanine. The CDR3 DNA has 45 bases and is translated from base 1. Reading the germline V gene gives CDR1 SGDLS and CDR2 YYNGEE. V has 4 bases trimmed and J has 4 bases trimmed; junction bases matching no gene number 5.

The sequence was obtained from a man younger than 35 in good health. Some clones in this sample may be carry-over from other donors' samples. The source material was naive CD4+ T cells from PBMCs. The sample's cell subset or site, from its label and the paper: CD45RA+ positively selected. This receptor chain uses TRBV9 and TRBJ2-1; TRBD1 matches 10 bases in the middle. CDR3 loop: CASSRWTGGYNEQFF. The bases read TGTGCCAGCAGCAGATGGACAGGGGGGTACAATGAGCAGTTCTTC.